Following are 10 T cell receptor beta chains from one sample sequenced in a study of T-cell reconstitution after alpha-beta-depleted transplantation in children. Construction of the TCRbeta library involved unique molecular identifiers. TCRdb itself ran the PCR reads through MiXCR, one entry per CDR3 protein. The sample carries hundreds of thousands of distinct CDR3 sequences, about a sixth recorded once. The source material was PBMCs, mostly from graft donor cells, sampled 360 days after TCRalphabeta/CD19-depleted stem cell transplant. Source of these receptors: a boy younger than two who had a stem cell transplant for Wiskott-Aldrich syndrome, so the T cells may come from the graft donor.

This clonotype was recorded only once. V gene TRBV12-3 or TRBV12-4 combines with J gene TRBJ2-1, with D hard to call. This CDR3 comprises 12 residues. V was shortened by 2 bases and J by 11 bases, with 10 bases between the two germline ends. The CDR3 bases are TGTGCCAGCAGTTTACTGTCGAATCAGCAGTTCTTC. Translating gives CASSLLSNQQFF.

V gene TRBV5-1 combines with J gene TRBJ2-2; TRBD1 agrees at 10 bases. CDR1 SGHRS and CDR2 YFSETQ come from the germline V gene. V gave up 6 bases and J gave up 2 bases; unmatched junction bases: 13. The CDR3 covers 18 residues. CDR3 residues: CASTGTGVLRANTGELFF. In DNA, the CDR3 is TGCGCCAGCACTGGGACAGGGGTCTTAAGGGCCAACACCGGGGAGCTGTTTTTT.

This clonotype was observed a handful of times. J is TRBJ2-2 and V is TRBV4-3; 8 positions agree with TRBD1. Germline V gene sequence: CDR1 LGHNA, CDR2 YSLEER. V shed 4 bases and J 4 bases; nucleotides not matched to a gene: 5. This CDR3 contains 15 residues. The CDR3 reads CASSPRTGTTGELFF. The CDR3 DNA sequence: TGCGCCAGCAGCCCCCGGACAGGGACCACCGGGGAGCTGTTTTTT.

V is TRBV4-1 and J is TRBJ2-2; D gene ambiguous. This CDR3 spans 16 amino acids. Germline CDR1 reads MGHRA; CDR2 reads YSYEKL. Trimming removed 1 base from V and 1 base from J, with 10 bases in between. In nucleotides, the CDR3 is TGCGCCAGCAGCCAAGGTTTGATCTGGAACACCGGGGAGCTGTTTTTT. This codes for CASSQGLIWNTGELFF.

The chain recombines TRBV18 with TRBJ2-7, with 8 bases that match TRBD1. V was clipped by 2 bases and J by 3 bases; unmatched bases: 6. The germline CDR1 and CDR2 sequences are KGHSH and LQKENI. The CDR3 is 15 residues long. CDR3 coding DNA: TGTGCCAGCTCACCATCCCAGGACAGGGTCTACGAGCAGTACTTC. It is translated as CASSPSQDRVYEQYF.

This clonotype was detected only a few times. This chain's CDR3 is CATSRGSSRGDTQYF. DNA for the CDR3: TGTGCCACCAGCAGAGGTTCGTCGCGGGGGGATACCCAGTACTTC. The chain carries TRBV15 and TRBJ2-5; TRBD2 matches 8 bases. The CDR3 extends over 15 amino acids. The germline V gene has CDR1 LNHNV and CDR2 YYDKDF (reference sequence). Trimming cost V 1 base and J 8 bases; bases outside gene matches: 9.

The chain uses TRBV4-1 and TRBJ2-4; TRBD2 might be the D (5 bases). The V gene lost 4 bases and the J gene lost 6 bases, with 16 bases spanning the gap. The length of the CDR3 is 15 residues. The germline V gene encodes CDR1 MGHRA and CDR2 YSYEKL. The CDR3 sequence: CASSPYAGVINIQYF. In nucleotides, the CDR3 is TGCGCCAGCAGCCCTTACGCCGGGGTAATAAACATTCAGTACTTC.

The rearrangement links TRBV20-1 to TRBJ2-7, with D possibly TRBD2 on 6 matching bases. Looked up from germline, CDR1 is DFQATT and CDR2 is SNEGSKA (reference sequence). Trimming took off 0 bases at V and 2 bases at J, with 11 bases between the two ends. The length of the CDR3 is 14 residues. CDR3 DNA sequence: TGCAGTGCTAGAGATAGCGGAATCCCCTACGAGCAGTACTTC. Translation: CSARDSGIPYEQYF.

The chain combines TRBV27 with TRBJ2-5; 12 positions agree with TRBD2. V lost 3 bases, J lost 5 bases, and 19 bases stayed unmatched. The CDR3 sequence is 20 residues long. Germline V gives CDR1 MNHEY, CDR2 SMNVEV (reference sequence). Here the CDR3 reads CASSFVSSSASGGAWETQYF. As DNA, the CDR3 is TGTGCCAGCAGTTTTGTTTCCTCCTCGGCTAGCGGGGGGGCCTGGGAGACCCAGTACTTC.

This clonotype was counted only a few times. The chain joins TRBV12-3 or TRBV12-4 to TRBJ1-5; 8 bases match TRBD1. V lost 2 bases, J lost 1 base, and 1 base stayed unmatched. This CDR3 has 15 residues. CDR3 region: CASSLWDRSNQPQHF. DNA of the CDR3: TGTGCCAGCAGTTTATGGGACAGGAGCAATCAGCCCCAGCATTTT.